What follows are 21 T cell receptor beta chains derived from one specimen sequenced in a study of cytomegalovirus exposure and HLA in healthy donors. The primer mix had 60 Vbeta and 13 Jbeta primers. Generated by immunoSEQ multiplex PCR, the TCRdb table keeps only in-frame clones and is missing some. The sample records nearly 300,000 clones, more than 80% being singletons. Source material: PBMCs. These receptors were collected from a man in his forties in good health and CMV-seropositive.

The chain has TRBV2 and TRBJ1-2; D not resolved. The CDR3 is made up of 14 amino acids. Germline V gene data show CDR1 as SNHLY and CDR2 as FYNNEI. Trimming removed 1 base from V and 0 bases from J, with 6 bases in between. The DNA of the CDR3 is TGTGCCAGCAGTGAAGTCGCAGCTAACTATGGCTACACCTTC. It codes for CASSEVAANYGYTF.

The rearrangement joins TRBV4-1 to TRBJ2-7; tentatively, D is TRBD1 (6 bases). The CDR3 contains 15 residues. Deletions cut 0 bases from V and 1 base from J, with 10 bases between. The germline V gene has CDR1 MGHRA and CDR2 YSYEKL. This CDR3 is CASSQDGGPSYEQYF. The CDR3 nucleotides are TGCGCCAGCAGCCAAGATGGGGGCCCTTCCTACGAGCAGTACTTC.

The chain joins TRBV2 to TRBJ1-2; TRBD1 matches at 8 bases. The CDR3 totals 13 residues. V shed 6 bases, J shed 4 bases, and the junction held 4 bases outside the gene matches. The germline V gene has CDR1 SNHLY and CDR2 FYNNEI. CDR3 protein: CASRTTGGYGYTF. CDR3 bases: TGTGCCAGCAGGACCACAGGGGGCTATGGCTACACCTTC.

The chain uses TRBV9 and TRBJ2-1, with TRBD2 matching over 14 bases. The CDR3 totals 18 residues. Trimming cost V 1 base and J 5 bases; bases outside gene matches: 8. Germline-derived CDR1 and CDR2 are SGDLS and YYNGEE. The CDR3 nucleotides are TGTGCCAGCAGCGTAAATATAGGACTAGCGGGAGGAAACAATGAGCAGTTCTTC. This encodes CASSVNIGLAGGNNEQFF.

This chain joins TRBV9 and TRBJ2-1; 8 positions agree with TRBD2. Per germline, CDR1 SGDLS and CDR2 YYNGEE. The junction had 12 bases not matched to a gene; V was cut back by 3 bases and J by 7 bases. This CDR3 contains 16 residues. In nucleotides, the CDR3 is TGTGCCAGCAGCGGTCCCGGGGGGGCGGCCCGGAATGAGCAGTTCTTC. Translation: CASSGPGGAARNEQFF.

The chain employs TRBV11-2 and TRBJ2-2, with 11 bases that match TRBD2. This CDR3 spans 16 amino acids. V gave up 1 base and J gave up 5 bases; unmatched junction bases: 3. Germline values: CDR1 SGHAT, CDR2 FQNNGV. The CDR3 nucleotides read TGTGCCAGCAGCTTAGGTACTAGCGGGAGAACCGGGGAGCTGTTTTTT. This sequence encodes CASSLGTSGRTGELFF.

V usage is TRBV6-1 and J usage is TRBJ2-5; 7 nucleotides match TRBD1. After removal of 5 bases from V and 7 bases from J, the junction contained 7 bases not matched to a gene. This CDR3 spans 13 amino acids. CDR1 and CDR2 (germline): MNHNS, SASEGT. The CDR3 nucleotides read TGTGCCAGCAGTCCCGAGGGACAGATGACCCAGTACTTC. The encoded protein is CASSPEGQMTQYF.

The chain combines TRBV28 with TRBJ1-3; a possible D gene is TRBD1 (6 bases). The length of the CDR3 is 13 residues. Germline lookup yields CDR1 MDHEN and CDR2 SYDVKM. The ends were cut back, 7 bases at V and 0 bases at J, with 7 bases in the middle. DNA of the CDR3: TGTGCCAGCAAAGGGGGCTCTGGAAACACCATATATTTT. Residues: CASKGGSGNTIYF.

CDR3 in DNA: TGTGCCAGCAGCGTCCCGGGACTGGTGTACAATGAGCAGTTCTTC. This encodes CASSVPGLVYNEQFF. This rearrangement joins TRBV6-1 to TRBJ2-1, with TRBD2 as a possible D gene (6 bases). The CDR3 is 15 amino acids. CDR1 and CDR2 from the germline V gene are MNHNS and SASEGT. Trimming stripped 6 bases from V and 4 bases from J, with 16 bases between.

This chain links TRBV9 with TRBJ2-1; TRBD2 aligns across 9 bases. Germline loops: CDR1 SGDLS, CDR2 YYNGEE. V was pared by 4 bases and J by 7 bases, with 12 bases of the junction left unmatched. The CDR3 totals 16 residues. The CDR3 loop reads CASSLLGGRALNEQFF. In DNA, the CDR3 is TGTGCCAGCAGCCTTCTCGGCGGGAGGGCCTTGAATGAGCAGTTCTTC. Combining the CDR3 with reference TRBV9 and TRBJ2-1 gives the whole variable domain DSGVTQTPKHLITATGQRVTLRCSPRSGDLSVYWYQQSLDQGLQFLIQYYNGEERAKGNILERFSAQQFPDLHSELNLSSLELGDSALYFCASSLLGGRALNEQFFGPGTRLTVL.

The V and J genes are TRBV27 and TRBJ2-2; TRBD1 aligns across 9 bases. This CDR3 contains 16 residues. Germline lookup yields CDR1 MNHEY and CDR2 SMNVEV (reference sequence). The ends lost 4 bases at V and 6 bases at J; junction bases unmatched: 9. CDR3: CASSSHPGQGAGELFF. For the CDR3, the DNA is TGTGCCAGCAGTTCTCACCCGGGACAGGGTGCCGGGGAGCTGTTTTTT.

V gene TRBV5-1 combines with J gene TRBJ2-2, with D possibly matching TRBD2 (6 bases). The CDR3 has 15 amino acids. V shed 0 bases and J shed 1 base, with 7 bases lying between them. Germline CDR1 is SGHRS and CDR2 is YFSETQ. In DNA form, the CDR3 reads TGCGCCAGCAGCTTGGGCGGGGTGAACACCGGGGAGCTGTTTTTT. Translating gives CASSLGGVNTGELFF.

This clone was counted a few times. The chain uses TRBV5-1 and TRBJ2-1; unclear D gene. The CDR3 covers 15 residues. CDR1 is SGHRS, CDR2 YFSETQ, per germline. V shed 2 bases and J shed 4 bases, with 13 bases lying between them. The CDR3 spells CASSFGRSAYNEQFF. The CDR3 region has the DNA TGCGCCAGCAGCTTCGGCAGGTCAGCTTACAATGAGCAGTTCTTC.

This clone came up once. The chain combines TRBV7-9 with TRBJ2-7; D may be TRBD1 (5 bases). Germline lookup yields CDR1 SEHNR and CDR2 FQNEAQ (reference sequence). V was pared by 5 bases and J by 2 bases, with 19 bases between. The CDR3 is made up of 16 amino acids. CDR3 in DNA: TGTGCCAGCAGCCAACCAGGACACAGCGTTGCCTACGAGCAGTACTTC. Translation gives CASSQPGHSVAYEQYF. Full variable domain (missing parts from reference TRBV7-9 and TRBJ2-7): DTGVSQNPRHKITKRGQNVTFRCDPISEHNRLYWYRQTLGQGPEFLTYFQNEAQLEKSRLLSDRFSAERPKGSFSTLEIQRTEQGDSAMYLCASSQPGHSVAYEQYFGPGTRLTVT.

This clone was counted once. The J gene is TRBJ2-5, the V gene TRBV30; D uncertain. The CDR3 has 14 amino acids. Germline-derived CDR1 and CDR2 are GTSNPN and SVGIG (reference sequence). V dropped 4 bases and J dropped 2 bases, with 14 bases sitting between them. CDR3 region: CAWTSPVRQETQYF. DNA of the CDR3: TGTGCCTGGACATCGCCCGTGCGGCAAGAGACCCAGTACTTC. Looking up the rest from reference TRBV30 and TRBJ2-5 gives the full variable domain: SQTIHQWPATLVQPVGSPLSLECTVEGTSNPNLYWYRQAAGRGLQLLFYSVGIGQISSEVPQNLSASRPQDRQFILSSKKLLLSDSGFYLCAWTSPVRQETQYFGPGTRLLVL.

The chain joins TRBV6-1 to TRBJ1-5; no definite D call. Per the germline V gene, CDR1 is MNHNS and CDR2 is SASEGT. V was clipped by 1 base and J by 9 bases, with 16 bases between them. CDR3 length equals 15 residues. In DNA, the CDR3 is TGTGCCAGCAGTGAAGTGTGGGCCGCTTCTCGGCCCCAGCATTTT. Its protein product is CASSEVWAASRPQHF.

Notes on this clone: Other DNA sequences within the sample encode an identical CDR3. The CDR3 sequence is CASSPRTDTYEQYF. CDR3 nucleotide sequence: TGTGCCAGCAGCCCCCGGACTGATACCTACGAGCAGTACTTC. The chain couples TRBV9 to TRBJ2-7, with D possibly TRBD2 on 5 matching bases. The CDR3 length is 14 residues. Trimming left V 4 bases short and J 2 bases short, with 13 bases between. Looked up from germline, CDR1 is SGDLS and CDR2 is YYNGEE.

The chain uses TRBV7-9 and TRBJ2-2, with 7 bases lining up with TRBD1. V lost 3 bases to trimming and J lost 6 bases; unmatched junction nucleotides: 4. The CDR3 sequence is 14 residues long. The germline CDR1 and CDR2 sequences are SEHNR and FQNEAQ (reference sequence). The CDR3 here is CASSFLQGSGELFF. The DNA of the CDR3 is TGTGCCAGCAGCTTTCTACAGGGGTCCGGGGAGCTGTTTTTT.

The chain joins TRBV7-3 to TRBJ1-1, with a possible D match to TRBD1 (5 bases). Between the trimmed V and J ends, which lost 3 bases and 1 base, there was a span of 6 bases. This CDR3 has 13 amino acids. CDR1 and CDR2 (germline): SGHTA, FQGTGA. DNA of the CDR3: TGTGCCAGCAGCTTGACAGAGAACACTGAAGCTTTCTTT. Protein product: CASSLTENTEAFF. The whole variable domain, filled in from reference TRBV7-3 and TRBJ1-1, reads GAGVSQTPSNKVTEKGKYVELRCDPISGHTALYWYRQSLGQGPEFLIYFQGTGAADDSGLPNDRFFAVRPEGSVSTLKIQRTERGDSAVYLCASSLTENTEAFFGQGTRLTVV.

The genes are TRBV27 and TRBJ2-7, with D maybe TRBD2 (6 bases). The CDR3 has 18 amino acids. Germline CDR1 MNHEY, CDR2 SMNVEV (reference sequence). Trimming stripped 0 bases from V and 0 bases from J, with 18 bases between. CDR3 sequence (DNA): TGTGCCAGCAGTTTATCCACGGCGGTCTCCGGGAGCTCCTACGAGCAGTACTTC. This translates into CASSLSTAVSGSSYEQYF.

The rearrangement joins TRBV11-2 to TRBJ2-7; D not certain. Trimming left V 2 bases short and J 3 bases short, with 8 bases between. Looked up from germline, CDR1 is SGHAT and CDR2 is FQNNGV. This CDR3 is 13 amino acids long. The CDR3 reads CASSLSAIYEQYF. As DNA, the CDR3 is TGTGCCAGCAGCTTATCTGCGATCTACGAGCAGTACTTC.